This paragraph covers one T cell receptor beta chain sequence. CDR1 is MDHEN, CDR2 SYDVKM, per germline. Unmatched junction bases numbered 6, after V lost 7 bases and J lost 7 bases. The CDR3 length is 12 residues. This entry comes from a study of shared T cell receptors in the human thymus. The method was immunoSEQ multiplex PCR; TCRdb's version includes in-frame clones alone and lacks a portion of them. The sample yields some 700,000 clones, over 75% seen once. These data also featured in a second study, about human thymus T cells. That paper states: Resections that were taken during corrective heart surgery supplied the thymus tissue. Thymic and blood repertoires appeared to show biased V and J gene usage. Unrelated people showed highly overlapping thymic repertoires, related research reported.

The source material was thymocytes. The rearrangement joins TRBV28 to TRBJ2-7; TRBD1 matches 8 bases. The clonotype comes from a boy younger than two with a congenital heart defect. CDR3 sequence: CASTGGAGEQYF. As DNA, the CDR3 is TGTGCCAGCACAGGGGGCGCAGGGGAGCAGTACTTC.